A single count supports the clone carrying this T cell receptor beta chain. Its specificity is unknown. The junction does not match germline at one end; this may be a read error. These data are taken from a study of T-cell memory formation after mild COVID-19. Study as a whole: Clustering of TCRs was largely donor specific.

The CDR3 runs 17 residues. CDR1 LGHDT and CDR2 YNNKEL come from the germline V gene (reference sequence). Regarding the study as a whole: Later expanders leaned toward CD4+, whereas clones contracting from day 15 to 85 were balanced CD4/CD8. Memory from before infection featured some responding clones, which suggests cross-reactive memory joined. Confirmation was lacking for SARS-CoV-2 specificity of second-wave clones that peaked on day 37.

TCRdb re-derived calls from the 5' RACE reads in MiXCR, one entry per CDR3 protein. The profile shows around 340,000 distinct CDR3 sequences, over 20% of them singletons. The sequenced material came from PBMCs or a T cell subset sorted from them (not recorded which). This chain links TRBV3-1 with TRBJ2-1, with 12 bases aligning to TRBD2. The receptor comes from an adult woman who had mild COVID-19 (a few samples of this study predate the infection). Cell type and time point are not known. This CDR3 is CASSRPAGTSGYSEQFF. For the CDR3, the DNA is TGTGCCAGCAGCCGTCCAGCGGGGACTAGCGGGTACAGTGAGCAGTTCTTC.